Listed below are T cell receptor beta chains from one sample, sequenced in a study of sequential checkpoint blockade in melanoma. TCRdb's table, derived via immunoSEQ multiplex PCR, lists solely in-frame clones and lacks some. In the table there are 7,000 or so clones, around 82% of which are singletons. The sequencing here drew on CD8+ T cells sorted from blood (inferred from file names), taken from a patient given nivolumab and ipilimumab in sequence. All receptors come from a human donor with melanoma. The conserved cysteine and the conserved F or W are not part of the CDR3 here. Fields, in order: V gene, CDR3 protein.

V gene: TRBV4-1
CDR3 protein: ASSQDGSRPNQPQH

V gene: TRBV27
CDR3 protein: ASSLYRFTEAF

V gene: TRBV6-5
CDR3 protein: ASGTQGGGYGYT

V gene: TRBV7-9
CDR3 protein: ASSLGSEDQY

V gene: TRBV11-3
CDR3 protein: ASSPGTYSNPNYGYT

V gene: TRBV4-2
CDR3 protein: ASSQSWGGTDTQY

V gene: TRBV7-9
CDR3 protein: ASSLVPQGYEQY

V gene: TRBV2
CDR3 protein: ASRGDRGGTEAF

V gene: TRBV11-2
CDR3 protein: ASSHQTYRFPSSYEQY

V gene: TRBV5-1
CDR3 protein: ASSPFQGARELF

V gene: TRBV28
CDR3 protein: ASSKGGGSYNEQF